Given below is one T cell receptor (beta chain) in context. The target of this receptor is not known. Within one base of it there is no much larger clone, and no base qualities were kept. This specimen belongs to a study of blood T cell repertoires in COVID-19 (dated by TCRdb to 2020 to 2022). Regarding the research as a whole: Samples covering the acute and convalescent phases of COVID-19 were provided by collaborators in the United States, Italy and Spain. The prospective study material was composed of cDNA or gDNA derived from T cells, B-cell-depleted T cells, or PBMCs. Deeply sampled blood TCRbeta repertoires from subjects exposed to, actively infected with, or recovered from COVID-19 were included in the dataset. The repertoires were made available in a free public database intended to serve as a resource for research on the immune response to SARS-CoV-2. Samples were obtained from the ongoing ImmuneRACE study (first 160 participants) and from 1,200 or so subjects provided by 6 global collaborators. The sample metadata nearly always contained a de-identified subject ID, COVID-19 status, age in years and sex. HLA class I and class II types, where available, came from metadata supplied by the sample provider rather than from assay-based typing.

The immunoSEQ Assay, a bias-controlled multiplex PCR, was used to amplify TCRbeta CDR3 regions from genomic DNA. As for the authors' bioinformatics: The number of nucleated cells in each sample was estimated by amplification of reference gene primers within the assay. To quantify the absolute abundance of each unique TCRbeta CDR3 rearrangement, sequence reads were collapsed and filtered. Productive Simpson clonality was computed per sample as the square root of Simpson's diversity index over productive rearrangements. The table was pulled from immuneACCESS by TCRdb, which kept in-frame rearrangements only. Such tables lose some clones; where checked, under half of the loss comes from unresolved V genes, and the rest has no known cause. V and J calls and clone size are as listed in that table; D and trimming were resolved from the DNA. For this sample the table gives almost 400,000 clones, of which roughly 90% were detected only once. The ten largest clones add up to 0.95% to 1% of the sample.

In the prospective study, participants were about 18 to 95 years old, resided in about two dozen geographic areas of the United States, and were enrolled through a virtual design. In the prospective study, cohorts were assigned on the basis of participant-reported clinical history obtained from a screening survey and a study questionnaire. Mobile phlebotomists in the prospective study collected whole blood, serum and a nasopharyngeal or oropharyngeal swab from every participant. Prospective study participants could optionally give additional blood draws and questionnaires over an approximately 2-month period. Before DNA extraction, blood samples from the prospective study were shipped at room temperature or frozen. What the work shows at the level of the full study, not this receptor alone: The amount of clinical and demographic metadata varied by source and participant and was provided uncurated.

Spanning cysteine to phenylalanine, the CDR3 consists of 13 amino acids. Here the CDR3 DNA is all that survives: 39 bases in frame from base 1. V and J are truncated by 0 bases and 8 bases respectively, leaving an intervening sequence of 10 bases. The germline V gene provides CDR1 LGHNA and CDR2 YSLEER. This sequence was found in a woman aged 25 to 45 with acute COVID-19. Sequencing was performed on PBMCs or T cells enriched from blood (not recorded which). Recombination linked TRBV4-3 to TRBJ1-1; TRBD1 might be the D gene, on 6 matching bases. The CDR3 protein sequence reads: CASSQDPDREAFF. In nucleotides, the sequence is TGCGCCAGCAGCCAAGACCCTGACAGGGAAGCTTTCTTT.